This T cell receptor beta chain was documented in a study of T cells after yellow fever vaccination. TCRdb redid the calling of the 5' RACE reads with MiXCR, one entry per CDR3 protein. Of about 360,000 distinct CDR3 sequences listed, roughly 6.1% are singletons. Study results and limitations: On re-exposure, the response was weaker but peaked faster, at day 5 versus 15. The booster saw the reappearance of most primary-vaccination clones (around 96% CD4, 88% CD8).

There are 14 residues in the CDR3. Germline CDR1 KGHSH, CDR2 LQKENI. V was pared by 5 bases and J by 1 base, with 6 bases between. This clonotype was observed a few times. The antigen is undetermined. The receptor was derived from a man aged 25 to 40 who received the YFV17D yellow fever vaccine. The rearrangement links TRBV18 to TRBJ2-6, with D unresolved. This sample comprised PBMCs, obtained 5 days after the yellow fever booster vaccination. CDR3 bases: TGTGCCAGCTCAATCAAGTCTGGGGCCAACGTCCTGACTTTC. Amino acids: CASSIKSGANVLTF.